The rows below give T cell receptor beta chains drawn from one sample of a study of blood T cell repertoires in COVID-19. TCRdb's table, derived via immunoSEQ multiplex PCR, lists solely in-frame clones and lacks some. This sample carries under 200,000 clones, under 90% of them seen once, and the ten largest clones take 2% to 2.5%. Material: peripheral blood. The receptors originated from a woman of 80 years or more with acute or convalescent COVID-19. The CDR3 runs from the conserved cysteine through the conserved F or W. Fields, in order: D gene, clone size, V gene, J gene, CDR3 DNA, CDR3 protein. D genes are given only for firm matches. For some rows the clone size is stated as once, few or many, or as a class when expanded; others skip it.

-	-	TRBV5-1	TRBJ2-1	TGCGCCAGCAGCTTCTGGGGGGGCCTGGGGAATGAGCAGTTCTTC	CASSFWGGLGNEQFF
TRBD1	-	TRBV4-3	TRBJ2-2	TGCGCCAGCAGCCAAGGGCAACAGGGGGATTTCACCGGGGAGCTGTTTTTT	CASSQGQQGDFTGELFF
TRBD1	-	TRBV6-1	TRBJ1-3	TGTGCCAGCAGTGAAGGACAGGGGGCAAGGGGAAACACCATATATTTT	CASSEGQGARGNTIYF
-	once	TRBV7-2	TRBJ2-1	TGTGCCAGCAGCGCCCGCGGGCTACCCTCCTACAATGAGCAGTTCTTC	CASSARGLPSYNEQFF
-	-	TRBV4-1	TRBJ1-2	TGCGCCAGCAGCCAAGATATGGGGACACTCGGCCTCTACACCTTC	CASSQDMGTLGLYTF
TRBD2	once	TRBV23-1	TRBJ2-7	TGCGCCAGCAGTCAATCATGCGGGAGGGCCTACGAGCAGTACTTC	CASSQSCGRAYEQYF
-	-	TRBV30	TRBJ1-6	TGTGCCTGGAGGGTACAGGGCTTCTCCTATAATTCACCCCTCCACTTT	CAWRVQGFSYNSPLHF
TRBD2	-	TRBV4-3	TRBJ2-5	TGCGCCAGCAGCCAAGCGACTAGCGGATACACGACCCAGTACTTC	CASSQATSGYTTQYF
-	-	TRBV27	TRBJ1-6	TGTGCCAGCAGTTTTGTAGGACAGCAGAATTCACCCCTCCACTTT	CASSFVGQQNSPLHF
-	-	TRBV19	TRBJ2-1	TGTGCCAGTAGTCCCAGGACCGGAGGGAGGCAGTTCTTC	CASSPRTGGRQFF
-	-	TRBV6-5	TRBJ1-6	TGTGCCAGCAGTTACGACAAGGCCAGGTCACCCCTCCACTTT	CASSYDKARSPLHF
TRBD1	once	TRBV5-1	TRBJ1-2	TGCGCCAGCAGCCGAGCGACAGGGGACTATGGCTACACCTTC	CASSRATGDYGYTF
-	-	TRBV28	TRBJ1-6	TGTGCCAGCGGCACAGCCAATTCACCCCTCCACTTT	CASGTANSPLHF
TRBD1	-	TRBV27	TRBJ1-2	TGTGCCAGCAGTACAATCAGACAGGGTGTGGGCAACTATGGCTACACCTTC	CASSTIRQGVGNYGYTF
-	-	TRBV4-2	TRBJ1-3	TGTGCCAGCAGCCAACCGGGTTCGGCTGGAAACACCATATATTTT	CASSQPGSAGNTIYF
TRBD1	-	TRBV9	TRBJ2-7	TGTGCCAGCAGCGTAGCTGGGACAGACTACGAGCAGTACTTC	CASSVAGTDYEQYF
TRBD1	once	TRBV4-1	TRBJ2-7	TGCGCCAGCAGCCAACTACCGGGACAGGGGTACGAGCAGTACTTC	CASSQLPGQGYEQYF
-	-	TRBV7-9	TRBJ1-6	TGTGCCAGCAGCGCACAGGATTCACCCCTCCACTTT	CASSAQDSPLHF
TRBD2	-	TRBV24-1	TRBJ2-1	TGTGCCACCAGTGATTTAGTGGGCGGGAGCTCCTACAATGAGCAGTTCTTC	CATSDLVGGSSYNEQFF
-	-	TRBV7-8	TRBJ1-5	TGTGCCAGCAGCCCGTTGAGACTGGTCAATCAGCCCCAGCATTTT	CASSPLRLVNQPQHF
-	-	TRBV5-4	TRBJ1-6	TGTGCCAGCAGCCCGAACGTGGCGGTCTCTGATTCACCCCTCCACTTT	CASSPNVAVSDSPLHF
TRBD2	-	TRBV19	TRBJ2-1	TGTGCCAGTAATAAAGCGGGGAGCTCCTACAATGAGCAGTTCTTC	CASNKAGSSYNEQFF
TRBD1	-	TRBV11-2	TRBJ1-1	TGTGCCAGCAGCTTGGCGAGACAGGGTTCAGCTTTCTTT	CASSLARQGSAFF
-	-	TRBV19	TRBJ1-2	TGTGCCAGTAGATCAGAAAATAACTATGGCTACACCTTC	CASRSENNYGYTF
-	-	TRBV6-5	TRBJ2-7	TGTGCCAGCAGCTCCCCGGGAACCTACGAGCAGTACTTC	CASSSPGTYEQYF
TRBD1	-	TRBV6-5	TRBJ1-1	TGTGCCAGCAAAAAAACAGGGGTGTACACTGAAGCTTTCTTT	CASKKTGVYTEAFF
-	-	TRBV15	TRBJ2-7	TGTGCCACCAGCAGAGACAGGTCTTCCTACGAGCAGTACTTC	CATSRDRSSYEQYF
-	-	TRBV7-9	TRBJ1-1	TGTGCCAGCAGCTTAGTTTCCTTCGGGCAGCGAGGGACTGAAGCTTTCTTT	CASSLVSFGQRGTEAFF
TRBD1	-	TRBV28	TRBJ1-2	TGTGCCAGCACCAAAGGAGGGGGCGCAAAGGGCTACACCTTC	CASTKGGGAKGYTF
-	-	TRBV5-6	TRBJ2-5	TGTGCCAGCAGCCGCCCTGACAGGTTTGAGACCCAGTACTTC	CASSRPDRFETQYF
TRBD2	few	TRBV11-3	TRBJ2-5	TGTGCCAGCAGCTTAGACCGTTCCGGGGGGGATCGGGAGACCCAGTACTTC	CASSLDRSGGDRETQYF
TRBD1	-	TRBV7-9	TRBJ2-3	TGTGCCAGCAGCTTAGACAGGGGTACAGATACGCAGTATTTT	CASSLDRGTDTQYF
TRBD1	many	TRBV6-5	TRBJ1-2	TGTGCCAGCAGCGACAACTGGACAGGGATAGATGGCTACACCTTC	CASSDNWTGIDGYTF
-	once	TRBV19	TRBJ2-1	TGTGCCAGTAGTTACAGGGTCGACACCTACAATGAGCAGTTCTTC	CASSYRVDTYNEQFF
-	-	TRBV27	TRBJ1-1	TGTGCCAGCAGTTTAAGGGGGACGAACACTGAAGCTTTCTTT	CASSLRGTNTEAFF
-	-	TRBV29-1	TRBJ2-2	TGCAGCGTTGACGGGACAACGAACACCGGGGAGCTGTTTTTT	CSVDGTTNTGELFF
-	-	TRBV5-1	TRBJ1-2	TGCGCCAGCAGGACCAGTACTACGAGCCTCGGCTACACCTTC	CASRTSTTSLGYTF
-	few	TRBV28	TRBJ1-2	TGTGCCAGCAGTGCACCGGGACTTCTAGGAGTTGGCTACACCTTC	CASSAPGLLGVGYTF
TRBD1	-	TRBV20-1	TRBJ1-1	TGCAGTGCCACAGGGGGGTTGGAAGCTTTCTTT	CSATGGLEAFF
-	few	TRBV10-2	TRBJ2-1	TGCGCCAGCAGTCAGTGGGCCTCCTACAATGAGCAGTTCTTC	CASSQWASYNEQFF
-	-	TRBV9	TRBJ2-5	TGTGCCAGCAGTCCTTCGGTCGGGGGAATCGCGGAGACCCAGTACTTC	CASSPSVGGIAETQYF
-	-	TRBV7-3	TRBJ1-1	TGTGCCAGCAGCTCCGGACACCAGAACACTGAAGCTTTCTTT	CASSSGHQNTEAFF
-	few	TRBV7-2	TRBJ2-7	TGTGCCAGCAGCTTACAAGCCGGGACACACTACGAGCAGTACTTC	CASSLQAGTHYEQYF
-	-	TRBV7-2	TRBJ2-5	TGTGCCAGCAGCTTAATGCCCCAGGGTCAAGAGACCCAGTACTTC	CASSLMPQGQETQYF
-	-	TRBV4-1	TRBJ2-5	TGCGCCAGCAGCCAAGAACAGGGTCGGGAGACCCAGTACTTC	CASSQEQGRETQYF
-	-	TRBV29-1	TRBJ2-1	TGCAGCGTCCTCGACTGGCGGGGGACATACAATGAGCAGTTCTTC	CSVLDWRGTYNEQFF
-	-	TRBV30	TRBJ2-7	TGTGCCTGGAGTCCCCGACCAACAGGGTACGAGCAGTACTTC	CAWSPRPTGYEQYF
TRBD1	many	TRBV2	TRBJ2-1	TGTGCCAGCAGGGGGGACAGACCCCTAGGCAATGAGCAGTTCTTC	CASRGDRPLGNEQFF
TRBD2	-	TRBV5-1	TRBJ2-7	TGCGCCAGCAGCGTGGGCGGGAGCGACGAGCAGTACTTC	CASSVGGSDEQYF
-	-	TRBV30	TRBJ2-1	TGTGCCTGGAGTGGGCAGCGCATATACAATGAGCAGTTCTTC	CAWSGQRIYNEQFF
-	-	TRBV3-1/TRBV3-2	TRBJ2-4	TGTGCCAGCAGCCAACACGGAGGTGGCAAAAACATTCAGTACTTC	CASSQHGGGKNIQYF